The rows below give T cell receptor beta chains drawn from one sample of a study of Graves' ophthalmopathy and Graves' hyperthyroidism. One entry per CDR3 protein results from TCRdb running MiXCR on the multiplex PCR reads. The top ten hold approximately 7% of the sample, which has a few hundred thousand distinct CDR3 sequences, approximately 15% seen once. Sequencing input: peripheral blood. The receptors come from a woman aged 18 to 35 with stable Graves' hyperthyroidism. Each CDR3 is given with its conserved first and last residue. A D gene is named only where the DNA matches it firmly. A clone size is listed for some rows: how often the clone was seen (once, few, many), or a class if it is expanded.

>TRBV6-1|many|TRBJ1-6|.
TGTGCCAGCAGGAGGAGGGAACAACCCCTCCACTTT
CASRRREQPLHF
>TRBV3-1|many|TRBJ1-2|.
TGTGCCAGCAGCTCTGACCCCGACAGCTACACCTTC
CASSSDPDSYTF
>TRBV9|many|TRBJ2-6|TRBD1
TGTGCCAGCAGCGTAGGAACAGGGGGCTCTAGTGGGGCCAACGTCCTGACTTTC
CASSVGTGGSSGANVLTF
>TRBV11-2|many|TRBJ2-2|.
TGTGCCAGCAGCTTAGATCTTGGGAACACCGGGGAGCTGTTTTTT
CASSLDLGNTGELFF
>TRBV12-3/TRBV12-4|.|TRBJ2-7|.
TGTGCCAGCAGCCGGGACATCGATTACTACGATCAGTACTTC
CASSRDIDYYDQYF
>TRBV2|many|TRBJ2-2|.
TGTGCCAGCGGAGTAATGCAGTTCACCGGGGAGCTGTTTTTT
CASGVMQFTGELFF
>TRBV27|.|TRBJ2-2|TRBD1
TGTGCCAGCAGACCGGGACAGGTTCCCACCGGGGAGCTGTTTTTT
CASRPGQVPTGELFF
>TRBV30|.|TRBJ2-4|TRBD1
TGTGCCTGGAGTGTGGGACAGGGAGACATTCAGTACTTC
CAWSVGQGDIQYF
>TRBV12-3/TRBV12-4|many|TRBJ2-2|.
TGTGCCAGCGTAAAGAGCACTCCATTGGCCGGGGAGCTGTTTTTT
CASVKSTPLAGELFF
>TRBV7-4|.|TRBJ2-7|.
TGTGCCAGCAGCTTCCCTAGTGAAATGCCGCCCTACGAGCAGTACTTC
CASSFPSEMPPYEQYF
>TRBV6-1|many|TRBJ1-1|.
TGTGCCAGCAGAGCCACCGGGACGGTGAACACTGAAGCTTTCTTT
CASRATGTVNTEAFF
>TRBV12-3/TRBV12-4|many|TRBJ2-7|.
TGTGCCAGCAGTTTAAATGTCGGTACCTACGAGCAGTACTTC
CASSLNVGTYEQYF